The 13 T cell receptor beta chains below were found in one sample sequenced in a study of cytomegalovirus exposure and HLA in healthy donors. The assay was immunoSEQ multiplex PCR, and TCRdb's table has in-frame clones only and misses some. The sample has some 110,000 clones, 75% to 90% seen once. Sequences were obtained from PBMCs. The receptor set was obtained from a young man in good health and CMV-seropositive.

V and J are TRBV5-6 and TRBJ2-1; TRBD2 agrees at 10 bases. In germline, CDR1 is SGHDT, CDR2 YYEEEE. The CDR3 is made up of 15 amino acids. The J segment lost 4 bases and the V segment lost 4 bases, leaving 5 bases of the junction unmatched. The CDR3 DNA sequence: TGTGCCAGCAGCCAGCGGGGGGGAACTTACAATGAGCAGTTCTTC. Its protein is CASSQRGGTYNEQFF.

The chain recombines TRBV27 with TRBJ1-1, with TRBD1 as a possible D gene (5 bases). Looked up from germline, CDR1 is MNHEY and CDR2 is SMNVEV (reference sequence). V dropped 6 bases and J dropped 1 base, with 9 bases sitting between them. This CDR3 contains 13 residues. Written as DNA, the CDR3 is TGTGCCAGCAGACGGACATCGAACACTGAAGCTTTCTTT. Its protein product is CASRRTSNTEAFF.

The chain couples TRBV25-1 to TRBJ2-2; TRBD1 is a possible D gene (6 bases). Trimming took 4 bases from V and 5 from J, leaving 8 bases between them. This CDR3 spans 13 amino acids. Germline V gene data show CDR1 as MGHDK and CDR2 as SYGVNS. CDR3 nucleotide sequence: TGTGCCAGCAGTGGACAGGTGACCGGGGAGCTGTTTTTT. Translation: CASSGQVTGELFF. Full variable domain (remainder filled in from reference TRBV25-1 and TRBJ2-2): EADIYQTPRYLVIGTGKKITLECSQTMGHDKMYWYQQDPGMELHLIHYSYGVNSTEKGDLSSESTVSRIRTEHFPLTLESARPSHTSQYLCASSGQVTGELFFGEGSRLTVL.

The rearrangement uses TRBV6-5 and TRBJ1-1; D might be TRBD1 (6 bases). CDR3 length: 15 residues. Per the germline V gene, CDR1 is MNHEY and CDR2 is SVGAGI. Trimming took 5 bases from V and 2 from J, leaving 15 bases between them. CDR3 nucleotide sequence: TGTGCCAGCAGTACACCGACAGGATATAACACTGAAGCTTTCTTT. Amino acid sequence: CASSTPTGYNTEAFF.

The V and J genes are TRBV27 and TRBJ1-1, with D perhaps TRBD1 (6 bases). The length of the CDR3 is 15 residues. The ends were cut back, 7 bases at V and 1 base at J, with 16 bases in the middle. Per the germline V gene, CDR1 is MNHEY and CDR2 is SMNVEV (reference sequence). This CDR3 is CASTMSSGENTEAFF. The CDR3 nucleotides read TGTGCCAGCACCATGTCGTCAGGGGAGAACACTGAAGCTTTCTTT.

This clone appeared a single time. In DNA, the CDR3 is TGTGCCAGTAGAAGAACAGGGGCCTGGTCAACTGAAGCTTTCTTT. It yields the protein CASRRTGAWSTEAFF. The chain recombines TRBV19 with TRBJ1-1; TRBD1 aligns across 7 bases. Germline V gene sequence: CDR1 LNHDA, CDR2 SQIVND (reference sequence). The CDR3 runs 15 residues. After removal of 6 bases from V and 5 bases from J, the junction contained 12 bases not matched to a gene.

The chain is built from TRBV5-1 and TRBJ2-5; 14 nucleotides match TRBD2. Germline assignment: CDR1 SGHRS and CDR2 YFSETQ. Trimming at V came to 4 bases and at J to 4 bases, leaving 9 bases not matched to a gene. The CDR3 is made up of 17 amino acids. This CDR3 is CASSRLGLAGGLETQYF. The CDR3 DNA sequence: TGCGCCAGCAGCCGACTCGGACTAGCGGGGGGCCTAGAGACCCAGTACTTC.

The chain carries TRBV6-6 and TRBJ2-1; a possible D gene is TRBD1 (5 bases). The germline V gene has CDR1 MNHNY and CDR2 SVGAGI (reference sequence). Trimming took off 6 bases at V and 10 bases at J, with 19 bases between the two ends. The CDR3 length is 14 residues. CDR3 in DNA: TGTGCCAGCAGCCCTCGTCTCAGGGTTTGGGAGCAGTTCTTC. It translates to CASSPRLRVWEQFF.

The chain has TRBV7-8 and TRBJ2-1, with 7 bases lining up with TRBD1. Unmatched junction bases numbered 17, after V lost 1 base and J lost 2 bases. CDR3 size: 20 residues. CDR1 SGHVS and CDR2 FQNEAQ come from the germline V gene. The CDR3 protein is CASSLGLAGGHLGPYNEQFF. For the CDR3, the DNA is TGTGCCAGCAGCTTAGGGTTGGCAGGGGGTCACCTCGGCCCCTACAATGAGCAGTTCTTC.

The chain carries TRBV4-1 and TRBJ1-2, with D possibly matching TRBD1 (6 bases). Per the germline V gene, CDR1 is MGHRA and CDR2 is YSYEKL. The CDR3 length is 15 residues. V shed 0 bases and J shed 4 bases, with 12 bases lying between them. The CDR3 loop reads CASSQEPTGVYGYTF. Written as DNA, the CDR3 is TGCGCCAGCAGCCAAGAACCGACAGGTGTCTATGGCTACACCTTC.

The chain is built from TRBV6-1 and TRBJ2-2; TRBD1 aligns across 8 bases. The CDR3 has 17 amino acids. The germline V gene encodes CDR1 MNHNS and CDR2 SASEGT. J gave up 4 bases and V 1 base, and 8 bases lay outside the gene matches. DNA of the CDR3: TGTGCCAGCAGTGAAGGGGGATACAGGGGGGCCACCGGGGAGCTGTTTTTT. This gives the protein CASSEGGYRGATGELFF.

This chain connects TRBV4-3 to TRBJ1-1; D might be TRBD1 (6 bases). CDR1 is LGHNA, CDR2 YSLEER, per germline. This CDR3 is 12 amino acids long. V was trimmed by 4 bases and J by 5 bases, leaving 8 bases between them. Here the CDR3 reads CASSLTGTEAFF. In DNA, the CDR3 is TGCGCCAGCAGCCTCACAGGGACTGAAGCTTTCTTT.

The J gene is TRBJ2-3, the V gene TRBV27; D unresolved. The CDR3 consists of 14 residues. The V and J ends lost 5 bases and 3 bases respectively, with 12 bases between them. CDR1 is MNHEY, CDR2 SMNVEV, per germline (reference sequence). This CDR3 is CASSVLLATDTQYF. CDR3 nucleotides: TGTGCCAGCAGTGTCTTGTTGGCAACAGATACGCAGTATTTT.